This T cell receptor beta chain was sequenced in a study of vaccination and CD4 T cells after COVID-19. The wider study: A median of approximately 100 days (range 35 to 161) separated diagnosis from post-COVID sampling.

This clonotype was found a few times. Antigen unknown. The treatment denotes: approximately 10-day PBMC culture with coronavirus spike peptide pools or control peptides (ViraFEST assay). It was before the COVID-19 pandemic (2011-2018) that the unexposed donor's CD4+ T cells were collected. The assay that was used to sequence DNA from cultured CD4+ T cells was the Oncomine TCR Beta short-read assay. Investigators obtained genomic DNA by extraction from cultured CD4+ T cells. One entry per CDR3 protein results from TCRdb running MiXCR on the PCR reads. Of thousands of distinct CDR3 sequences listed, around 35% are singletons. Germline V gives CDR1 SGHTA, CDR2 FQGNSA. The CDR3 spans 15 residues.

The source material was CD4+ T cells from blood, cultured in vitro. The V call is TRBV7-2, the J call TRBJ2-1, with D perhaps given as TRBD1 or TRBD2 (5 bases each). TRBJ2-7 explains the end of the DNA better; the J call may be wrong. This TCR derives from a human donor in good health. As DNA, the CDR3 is TGTGCCAGCAGCAAACACGGGACCGCAACCTACGAGCAGTACTTC. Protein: CASSKHGTATYEQYF.